Listed below are T cell receptor beta chains from one sample, sequenced in a study of blood T cell repertoires in COVID-19. Generated by immunoSEQ multiplex PCR, the TCRdb table keeps only in-frame clones and is missing some. Of 100,000 to 150,000 clones detected, about four fifths appear once; the ten largest clones hold 10% to 15%. The sequenced material came from peripheral blood. These receptors all stem from a man aged 60-69 years with acute or convalescent COVID-19. Both conserved end residues are part of each CDR3. Each record gives: CDR3 protein, CDR3 DNA, D gene, J gene, V gene, clone size. A D gene is named only where the DNA matches it firmly. Where a row states a size, it is once, few, many or the class of an expanded clone; other rows omit it.

CDR3aa: CATSDPDRVESIAGELFF; CDR3nt: TGTGCCACCAGTGATCCGGACAGGGTGGAATCGATAGCCGGGGAGCTGTTTTTT; d_gene: TRBD1; j_gene: TRBJ2-2; v_gene: TRBV24-1; abundance: NA
CDR3aa: CAISQGLQGDTQYF; CDR3nt: TGTGCCATCAGCCAGGGACTCCAGGGAGATACGCAGTATTTT; d_gene: NA; j_gene: TRBJ2-3; v_gene: TRBV10-3; abundance: NA
CDR3aa: CASGSGGEQYF; CDR3nt: TGTGCCAGCGGTAGCGGGGGCGAGCAGTACTTC; d_gene: TRBD2; j_gene: TRBJ2-7; v_gene: TRBV12-3/TRBV12-4; abundance: NA
CDR3aa: CASSLPPTSDYNEQFF; CDR3nt: TGCGCCAGCAGCCTACCTCCTACTAGCGACTACAATGAGCAGTTCTTC; d_gene: TRBD2; j_gene: TRBJ2-1; v_gene: TRBV4-1; abundance: NA
CDR3aa: CASTPAWGQGHQPQHF; CDR3nt: TGTGCCAGTACCCCCGCGTGGGGACAGGGCCATCAGCCCCAGCATTTT; d_gene: TRBD1; j_gene: TRBJ1-5; v_gene: TRBV19; abundance: NA
CDR3aa: CASSVYRIDQGGYTF; CDR3nt: TGTGCCAGCAGCGTATACCGAATTGACCAGGGTGGCTACACCTTC; d_gene: NA; j_gene: TRBJ1-2; v_gene: TRBV9; abundance: NA
CDR3aa: CASTREGAAGELFF; CDR3nt: TGTGCCAGCACCCGGGAGGGGGCGGCCGGGGAGCTGTTTTTT; d_gene: NA; j_gene: TRBJ2-2; v_gene: TRBV5-5; abundance: NA
CDR3aa: CATTIRDRDNQPQHF; CDR3nt: TGTGCCACAACAATTCGGGACAGGGACAATCAGCCCCAGCATTTT; d_gene: TRBD1; j_gene: TRBJ1-5; v_gene: TRBV28; abundance: NA
CDR3aa: CASRNTGGEQYF; CDR3nt: TGCGCCAGCAGAAACACAGGGGGCGAGCAGTACTTC; d_gene: TRBD1; j_gene: TRBJ2-7; v_gene: TRBV5-1; abundance: NA
CDR3aa: CASSEVATGIYGYTF; CDR3nt: TGTGCCAGCAGTGAAGTAGCCACAGGGATCTATGGCTACACCTTC; d_gene: NA; j_gene: TRBJ1-2; v_gene: TRBV2; abundance: NA
CDR3aa: CASSQSGGSGNTIYF; CDR3nt: TGTGCCAGCAGCCAGTCCGGGGGCTCTGGAAACACCATATATTTT; d_gene: NA; j_gene: TRBJ1-3; v_gene: TRBV11-2; abundance: few
CDR3aa: CASSSQYSGANVLTF; CDR3nt: TGTGCCAGCAGCTCACAGTACTCTGGGGCCAACGTCCTGACTTTC; d_gene: NA; j_gene: TRBJ2-6; v_gene: TRBV5-4; abundance: NA
CDR3aa: CASSSSIGAGVAYEQYF; CDR3nt: TGTGCCAGCAGCTCGAGTATTGGAGCGGGAGTTGCCTACGAGCAGTACTTC; d_gene: TRBD2; j_gene: TRBJ2-7; v_gene: TRBV5-4; abundance: NA
CDR3aa: CASSPSFDYGYTF; CDR3nt: TGCGCCAGCAGTCCCAGTTTCGACTATGGCTACACCTTC; d_gene: NA; j_gene: TRBJ1-2; v_gene: TRBV10-1; abundance: NA
CDR3aa: CASSKSLTEAFF; CDR3nt: TGTGCCAGCAGCAAGTCGCTAACTGAAGCTTTCTTT; d_gene: NA; j_gene: TRBJ1-1; v_gene: TRBV7-9; abundance: NA
CDR3aa: CASSPGAGGRGYTF; CDR3nt: TGTGCCAGCAGCCCCGGGGCAGGGGGCCGTGGCTACACCTTC; d_gene: TRBD1; j_gene: TRBJ1-2; v_gene: TRBV7-8; abundance: NA
CDR3aa: CASSFLGRREKETQYF; CDR3nt: TGTGCCAGCAGTTTTTTAGGGAGGCGGGAGAAAGAGACCCAGTACTTC; d_gene: TRBD2; j_gene: TRBJ2-5; v_gene: TRBV28; abundance: once
CDR3aa: CASSQLAGTNEQFF; CDR3nt: TGTGCCAGCAGCCAACTAGCGGGAACGAATGAGCAGTTCTTC; d_gene: TRBD2; j_gene: TRBJ2-1; v_gene: TRBV3-1/TRBV3-2; abundance: NA
CDR3aa: CASTVGLAAPRELFF; CDR3nt: TGTGCCAGCACCGTGGGACTAGCCGCCCCCCGGGAGCTGTTTTTT; d_gene: TRBD2; j_gene: TRBJ2-2; v_gene: TRBV28; abundance: once
CDR3aa: CAWSPRLNEKLFF; CDR3nt: TGTGCCTGGAGTCCCAGATTAAATGAAAAACTGTTTTTT; d_gene: NA; j_gene: TRBJ1-4; v_gene: TRBV30; abundance: NA